This T cell receptor beta chain is drawn from a study of T cell changes during pregnancy in multiple sclerosis. TCRdb's table, derived via immunoSEQ multiplex PCR, lists solely in-frame clones and lacks some. In the table there are 78,000 or so clones, just over 90% of which are singletons. This clone has a single count. The clonotype comes from a female donor with multiple sclerosis, enrolled in a pregnancy study. Source: peripheral blood, taken before pregnancy.

The CDR3 coding sequence is TGTGCCAGCGAAGGGGGGGCCACCCTGCAGTACTTC. Translated: CASEGGATLQYF. This sequence joins TRBV7-9 and TRBJ2-7; D may be TRBD2 (7 bases). Germline V gene sequence: CDR1 SEHNR, CDR2 FQNEAQ (reference sequence). Trimming stripped 8 bases from V and 9 bases from J, with 17 bases between. The CDR3 runs to 12 residues.